These 7 T cell receptor beta chains originate from one sample sequenced in a study of blood T cell repertoires in COVID-19. The assay was immunoSEQ multiplex PCR, and TCRdb's table has in-frame clones only and misses some. The sample has hundreds of thousands of clones, roughly 85% seen once; the top ten hold more than 1.4%. The sample was peripheral blood. These receptors were taken from a woman aged 30 to 39 with active or convalescent COVID-19.

This clone was found once. Written as DNA, the CDR3 is TGCGCCAGCAGTGGTAGTAGGCTAGCGGCTCAAGAGACCCAGTACTTC. This sequence encodes CASSGSRLAAQETQYF. This rearrangement joins TRBV10-2 to TRBJ2-5, with 7 positions matching TRBD2. Unmatched junction bases numbered 10, after V lost 4 bases and J lost 2 bases. CDR1 and CDR2 from the germline V gene are WSHSY and SAAADI. This CDR3 contains 16 residues.

This clone was seen a single time. The chain has TRBV29-1 and TRBJ2-3; TRBD1 matches 7 bases. V shed 5 bases and J 4 bases; nucleotides not matched to a gene: 9. The germline V gene encodes CDR1 SQVTM and CDR2 ANQGSEA. The CDR3 loop spans 14 amino acids. The CDR3 bases are TGCAGCGTTTTAGCGACAGGGAAAGCAGATACGCAGTATTTT. Residues: CSVLATGKADTQYF.

This clone was seen a single time. The chain has TRBV7-2 and TRBJ1-4; TRBD1 might be the D (5 bases). Trimming cost V 5 bases and J 4 bases, with 11 bases left between them. The germline V gene encodes CDR1 SGHTA and CDR2 FQGNSA. The CDR3 runs 14 residues. DNA of the CDR3: TGTGCCAGCAGCCGGACAAGGAATAATGAAAAACTGTTTTTT. Its protein is CASSRTRNNEKLFF.

This chain connects TRBV7-9 to TRBJ2-1; D perhaps matches TRBD1 (5 bases). Deletions cut 11 bases from V and 0 bases from J, with 11 bases between. Germline-derived CDR1 and CDR2 are SEHNR and FQNEAQ (reference sequence). CDR3 length: 13 amino acids. The CDR3 loop reads CAGQGSSYNEQFF. The DNA for the CDR3 is TGTGCCGGGCAGGGCAGCTCCTACAATGAGCAGTTCTTC.

The chain combines TRBV28 with TRBJ2-2, with 8 bases identical to TRBD1. V lost 8 bases, J lost 1 base, and 12 bases stayed unmatched. CDR3 length equals 17 residues. From germline, CDR1 is MDHEN and CDR2 SYDVKM. The CDR3 DNA reads as TGTGCCAGCCGTCTCAGAATCGGGACAGGGAACACCGGGGAGCTGTTTTTT. Translated, it gives CASRLRIGTGNTGELFF.

This chain uses TRBV19 with TRBJ1-1, with D possibly TRBD1 on 6 matching bases. The CDR3 is 16 amino acids. The ends were cut back, 0 bases at V and 3 bases at J, with 14 bases in the middle. CDR1 and CDR2 (germline): LNHDA, SQIVND (reference sequence). CDR3 amino acids: CASSIDARGLDTEAFF. Here the CDR3 DNA reads TGTGCCAGTAGTATAGACGCCAGGGGCTTGGACACTGAAGCTTTCTTT.

This clone was picked up a small number of times. The V and J genes are TRBV9 and TRBJ2-2; D gene uncertain. Trimming stripped 0 bases from V and 3 bases from J, with 6 bases between. Germline V gene lookup returns CDR1 SGDLS and CDR2 YYNGEE. CDR3 length: 14 residues. The CDR3, as DNA: TGTGCCAGCAGCGTAGGTTCTGACACCGGGGAGCTGTTTTTT. Protein: CASSVGSDTGELFF.